The 13 T cell receptor beta chains presented below share a single source sample, sequenced in a study of a mutant IDH1 vaccine in newly diagnosed glioma (dated by TCRdb to the early 2020s). Libraries were prepared through the immunoSEQ multiplex PCR assay. This is the immuneACCESS table as TCRdb keeps it, with only in-frame sequences that have V and J called. A part of the clones is gone; compared with another copy, unresolved V genes explain less than half, and the rest is unexplained. This sample holds 50,000 to 70,000 clones; roughly 71% were observed only once. The leading ten clones occupy approximately 4.8% of the sample. The antigens of these receptors remain unknown. What the time point label conveys for this sample: week 35, safety follow-up. Every vaccine dose consisted of 300 ug of a 20-mer mutant IDH1 peptide in Montanide, administered subcutaneously together with topical imiquimod. Sequenced here: PBMCs, sampled from a glioma patient whose treatment included an IDH1 peptide vaccine. The receptors were gathered from a man aged 50 or older with glioma.

The V and J genes are TRBV6-5 and TRBJ2-7; either TRBD1 or TRBD2 may supply D (5 bases each). Trimming cost V 4 bases and J 0 bases, with 16 bases left between them. Per germline, CDR1 MNHEY and CDR2 SVGAGI. The CDR3 loop spans 16 amino acids. The CDR3 DNA sequence: TGTGCCAGCAGTTCCCCGGGACGGTCGTTCTCCTACGAGCAGTACTTC. It codes for CASSSPGRSFSYEQYF.

This chain's CDR3 is CASSAGGGIQPQHF. Here the CDR3 DNA reads TGTGCCAGCAGCGCTGGGGGAGGGATTCAGCCCCAGCATTTT. This rearrangement joins TRBV6-5 to TRBJ1-5; D may be TRBD1 (5 bases). Trimming shortened V by 6 bases and J by 6 bases, and 15 bases separated the two germline ends. The germline CDR1 and CDR2 sequences are MNHEY and SVGAGI. The CDR3 covers 14 residues.

The rearrangement links TRBV5-8 to TRBJ1-2; no clear D gene. Deletions cut 4 bases from V and 7 bases from J, with 8 bases between. The CDR3 contains 11 residues. Looked up from germline, CDR1 is SGHTS and CDR2 is YDEGEE. The CDR3 DNA sequence: TGTGCCAGCAGCGGGCGTGGTGGCTACACCTTC. Residues: CASSGRGGYTF.

This clone was recorded once. The CDR3 loop is CASSIQDRPNGYTF. As DNA, the CDR3 is TGTGCCAGTAGTATCCAAGACAGGCCGAACGGCTACACCTTC. The chain employs TRBV19 and TRBJ1-2; possible D gene TRBD1, 6 bases. CDR3 length: 14 residues. The germline V gene has CDR1 LNHDA and CDR2 SQIVND (reference sequence). The V end was cut by 3 bases, the J end by 8 bases, with 16 bases between.

This sequence joins TRBV5-1 and TRBJ2-5, with D hard to call. The V gene's germline CDR1 is SGHRS and CDR2 YFSETQ. CDR3 length: 14 amino acids. Trimming left V 0 bases short and J 0 bases short, with 6 bases between. The CDR3 reads CASSLGPNQETQYF. The CDR3, as DNA: TGCGCCAGCAGCTTGGGACCCAACCAAGAGACCCAGTACTTC.

The genes are TRBV10-1 and TRBJ1-1; D is unresolved. Trimming removed 4 bases at V and 2 bases at J, with 8 bases between. Germline lookup yields CDR1 WNHNN and CDR2 SYGVQD (reference sequence). CDR3 length: 13 amino acids. In nucleotides, the CDR3 is TGCGCCAGCAGTGGGGCTGTTAACACTGAAGCTTTCTTT. Its protein product is CASSGAVNTEAFF.

This clone was detected a few times. This chain joins TRBV10-2 and TRBJ2-7; the D is unclear. This CDR3 spans 15 amino acids. V was pared by 8 bases and J by 2 bases, with 19 bases between. Germline assignment: CDR1 WSHSY and CDR2 SAAADI. The CDR3 protein is CASRAPWTETYEQYF. In DNA, the CDR3 is TGCGCCAGCCGGGCCCCCTGGACGGAGACCTACGAGCAGTACTTC.

The CDR3 sequence is CASSLVLPAPGEAKNIQYF. In nucleotides, the CDR3 is TGTGCCAGCAGCTTAGTCCTTCCAGCCCCGGGTGAGGCCAAAAACATTCAGTACTTC. The rearrangement links TRBV7-2 to TRBJ2-4, with D hard to call. Germline CDR1 reads SGHTA; CDR2 reads FQGNSA. V was pared by 1 base and J by 1 base, with 20 bases between. This CDR3 contains 19 residues.

This clone has ten or more counts. V gene TRBV29-1 combines with J gene TRBJ1-2; 9 bases are a match to TRBD1. Germline CDR1 SQVTM, CDR2 ANQGSEA. V lost 3 bases and J lost 4; bases outside the gene matches: 3. This CDR3 has 13 amino acids. As DNA, the CDR3 is TGCAGCGTTGACTTGACAGGGGGCTATGGCTACACCTTC. Translation gives CSVDLTGGYGYTF.

The V gene is TRBV2, the J gene TRBJ2-3; TRBD2 might be the D (7 bases). Germline CDR1 and CDR2: SNHLY and FYNNEI. The CDR3 spans 13 residues. V dropped 5 bases and J dropped 6 bases, with 12 bases sitting between them. The CDR3 loop is CASSRGGSDTQYF. Here the CDR3 DNA reads TGTGCCAGCAGTAGGGGGGGATCGGATACGCAGTATTTT.

This clone was recorded many times. The rearrangement joins TRBV9 to TRBJ2-2; D may be TRBD2 (5 bases). The germline gives CDR1 SGDLS, CDR2 YYNGEE. The V and J ends lost 0 bases and 5 bases respectively, with 5 bases between them. This CDR3 contains 13 residues. The DNA of the CDR3 is TGTGCCAGCAGCGTAGGAGGGACCGGGGAGCTGTTTTTT. Translation: CASSVGGTGELFF.

The rearrangement links TRBV19 to TRBJ2-7; perhaps TRBD1 as D (7 bases). The V end lost 3 bases, the J end lost 3 bases, and 21 bases lay between the germline ends. The length of the CDR3 is 17 residues. The germline V gene has CDR1 LNHDA and CDR2 SQIVND (reference sequence). Here the CDR3 reads CASSIARGAANLYEQYF. The CDR3 bases are TGTGCCAGTAGTATCGCCAGGGGGGCTGCAAACCTCTACGAGCAGTACTTC.

The rearrangement joins TRBV7-6 to TRBJ1-2; 10 nucleotides align to TRBD1. Germline V gene data show CDR1 as SGHVS and CDR2 as FNYEAQ. After removal of 8 bases from V and 8 bases from J, the junction contained 5 bases not matched to a gene. The CDR3 sequence is 12 residues long. This CDR3 is CASGTGEGGYTF. CDR3 DNA: TGTGCCAGCGGGACAGGGGAGGGAGGCTACACCTTC.